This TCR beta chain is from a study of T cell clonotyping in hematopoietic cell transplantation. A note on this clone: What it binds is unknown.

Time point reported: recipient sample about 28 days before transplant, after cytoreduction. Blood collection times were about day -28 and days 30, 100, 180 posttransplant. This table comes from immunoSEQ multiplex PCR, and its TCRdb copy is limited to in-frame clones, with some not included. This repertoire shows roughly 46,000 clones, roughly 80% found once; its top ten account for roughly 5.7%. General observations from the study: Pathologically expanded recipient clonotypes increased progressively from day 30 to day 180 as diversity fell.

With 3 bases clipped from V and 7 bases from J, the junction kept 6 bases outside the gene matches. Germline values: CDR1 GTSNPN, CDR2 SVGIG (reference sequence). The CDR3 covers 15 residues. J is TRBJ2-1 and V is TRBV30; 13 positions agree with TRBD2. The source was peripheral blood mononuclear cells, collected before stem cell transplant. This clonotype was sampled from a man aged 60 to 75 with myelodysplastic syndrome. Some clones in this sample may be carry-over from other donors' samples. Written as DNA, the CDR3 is TGTGCCTGGAGCCTAGGGACTAGCGGGGTAAATGAGCAGTTCTTC. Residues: CAWSLGTSGVNEQFF.